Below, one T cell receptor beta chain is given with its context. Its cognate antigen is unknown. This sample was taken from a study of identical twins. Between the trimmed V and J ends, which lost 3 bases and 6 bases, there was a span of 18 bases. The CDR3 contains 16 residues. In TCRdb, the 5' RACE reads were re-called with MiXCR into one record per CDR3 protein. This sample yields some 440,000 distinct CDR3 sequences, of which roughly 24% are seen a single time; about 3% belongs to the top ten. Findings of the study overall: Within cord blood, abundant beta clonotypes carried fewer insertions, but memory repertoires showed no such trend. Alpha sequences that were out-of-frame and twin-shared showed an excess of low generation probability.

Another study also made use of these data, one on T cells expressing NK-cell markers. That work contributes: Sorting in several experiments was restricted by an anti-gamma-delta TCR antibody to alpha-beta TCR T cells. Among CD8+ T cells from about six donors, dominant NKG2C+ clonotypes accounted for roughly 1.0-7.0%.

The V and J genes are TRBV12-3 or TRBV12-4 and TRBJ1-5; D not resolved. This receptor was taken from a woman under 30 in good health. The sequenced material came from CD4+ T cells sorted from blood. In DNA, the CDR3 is TGTGCCAGCAGTTTGGGGAGGAGGGTTGGGCGTCAGCCCCAGCATTTT. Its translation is CASSLGRRVGRQPQHF.